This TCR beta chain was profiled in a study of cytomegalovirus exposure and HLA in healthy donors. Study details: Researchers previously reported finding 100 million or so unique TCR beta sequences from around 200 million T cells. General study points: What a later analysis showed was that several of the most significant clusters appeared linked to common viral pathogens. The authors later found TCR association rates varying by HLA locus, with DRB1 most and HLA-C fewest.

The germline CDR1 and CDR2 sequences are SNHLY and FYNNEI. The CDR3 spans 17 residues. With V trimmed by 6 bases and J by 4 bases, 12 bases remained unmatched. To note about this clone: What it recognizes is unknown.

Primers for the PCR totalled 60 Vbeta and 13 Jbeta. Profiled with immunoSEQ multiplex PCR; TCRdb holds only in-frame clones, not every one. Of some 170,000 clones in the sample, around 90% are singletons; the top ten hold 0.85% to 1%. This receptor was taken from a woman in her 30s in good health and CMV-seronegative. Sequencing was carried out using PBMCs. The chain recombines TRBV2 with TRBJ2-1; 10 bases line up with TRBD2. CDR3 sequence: CASRSPSGRTGYNEQFF. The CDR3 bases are TGTGCCAGCAGATCTCCTAGCGGGAGAACGGGGTACAATGAGCAGTTCTTC.